This T cell receptor beta chain is drawn from a study of blood T cells in healthy people across ages. A second PCR of roughly 7 to 11 cycles used a sample-barcoded 5' primer and a J-beta primer mix. Each CDR3 protein is one row after TCRdb ran MiXCR on the 5' RACE reads. Here the sample spans about 760,000 distinct CDR3 sequences, just under 25% being singletons. This clonotype was observed a single time. Germline lookup yields CDR1 SGDLS and CDR2 YYNGEE. Trimming left V 2 bases short and J 5 bases short, with 16 bases between. The CDR3 loop spans 15 amino acids. These data also featured in a second study, about T cells of mothers and their children. That paper states: In each mother, TCR beta CDR3 reads exceeded 8 million; in each child, they numbered a few million. Slightly higher but non-significant overlap marked related mother-child pairs versus unrelated pairs.

What was sequenced was blood. This receptor was taken from a boy younger than 18 in good health. V usage is TRBV9 and J usage is TRBJ1-1; D gene uncertain. Written as DNA, the CDR3 is TGTGCCAGCAGCGTCGACATCTTCAAGGCGACTGAAGCTTTCTTT. Translation: CASSVDIFKATEAFF.